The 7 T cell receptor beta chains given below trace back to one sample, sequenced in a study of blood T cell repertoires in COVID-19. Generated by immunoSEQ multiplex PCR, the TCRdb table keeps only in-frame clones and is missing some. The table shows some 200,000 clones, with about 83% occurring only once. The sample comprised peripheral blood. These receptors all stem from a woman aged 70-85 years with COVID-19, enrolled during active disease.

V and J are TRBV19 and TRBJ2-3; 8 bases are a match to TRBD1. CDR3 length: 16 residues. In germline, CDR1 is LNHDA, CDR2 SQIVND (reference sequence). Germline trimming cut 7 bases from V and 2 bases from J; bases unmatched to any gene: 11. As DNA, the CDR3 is TGTGCCAGTACCGACAGGGGCAGTCCTTTCACAGATACGCAGTATTTT. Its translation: CASTDRGSPFTDTQYF.

DNA for the CDR3: TGTGCCTGGAGTCGGACTCACCGTGACAATGAGCAGTTCTTC. It codes for CAWSRTHRDNEQFF. This chain uses TRBV30 with TRBJ2-1; weak D call: TRBD2 (5 bases). The CDR3 is 14 residues long. CDR1 GTSNPN and CDR2 SVGIG come from the germline V gene (reference sequence). The V end lost 2 bases, the J end lost 5 bases, and 13 bases lay between the germline ends.

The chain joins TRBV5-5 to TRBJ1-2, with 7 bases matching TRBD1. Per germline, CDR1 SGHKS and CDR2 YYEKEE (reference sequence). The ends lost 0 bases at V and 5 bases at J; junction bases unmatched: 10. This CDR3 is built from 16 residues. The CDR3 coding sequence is TGTGCCAGCAGCTTGGCCACAGGGGACCGAGTTTATGGCTACACCTTC. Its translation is CASSLATGDRVYGYTF.

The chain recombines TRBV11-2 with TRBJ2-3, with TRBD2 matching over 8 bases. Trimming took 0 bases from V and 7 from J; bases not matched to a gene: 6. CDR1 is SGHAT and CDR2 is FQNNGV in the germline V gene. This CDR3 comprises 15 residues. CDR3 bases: TGTGCCAGCAGCTTAGAGGGCGGGAGGAAATATACGCAGTATTTT. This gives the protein CASSLEGGRKYTQYF.

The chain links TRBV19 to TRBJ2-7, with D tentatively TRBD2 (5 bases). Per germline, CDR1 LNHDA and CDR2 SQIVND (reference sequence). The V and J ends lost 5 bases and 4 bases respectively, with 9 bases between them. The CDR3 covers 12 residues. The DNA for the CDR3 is TGTGCCAGTAGTCCCGCGGGTTACGAGCAGTACTTC. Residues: CASSPAGYEQYF.

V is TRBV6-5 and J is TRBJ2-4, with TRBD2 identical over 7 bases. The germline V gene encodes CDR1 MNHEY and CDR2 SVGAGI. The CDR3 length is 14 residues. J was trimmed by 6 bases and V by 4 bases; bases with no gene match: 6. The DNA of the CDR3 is TGTGCCAGCAGTTCGGGGGAGGGTAGAAACATTCAGTACTTC. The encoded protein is CASSSGEGRNIQYF.

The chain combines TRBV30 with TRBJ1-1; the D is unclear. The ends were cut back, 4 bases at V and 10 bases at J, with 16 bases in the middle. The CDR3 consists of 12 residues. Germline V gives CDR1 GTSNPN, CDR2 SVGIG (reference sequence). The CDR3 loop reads CAWTQRALRAFF. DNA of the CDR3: TGTGCCTGGACCCAAAGAGCCCTACGAGCTTTCTTT.